Each of the 20 T cell receptor beta chains below was sequenced from the same sample in a study of lymphopenia after photon versus proton radiotherapy. Assay: immunoSEQ multiplex PCR; the TCRdb copy retains only in-frame clones and omits some. The sample gives some 16,000 clones, about 88% of which show up once; 45% to 60% is in the top ten. Sequencing used peripheral blood, obtained from a patient treated with proton-based radiotherapy. The source of these receptors is a woman aged 60-75 years with cholangiocarcinoma. Some clones in this sample may be carry-over from other donors' samples.

This clone was detected once. The chain carries TRBV7-9 and TRBJ2-2; D remains ambiguous. V dropped 1 base and J dropped 8 bases, with 8 bases sitting between them. The germline V gene has CDR1 SEHNR and CDR2 FQNEAQ (reference sequence). This CDR3 contains 13 residues. Written as DNA, the CDR3 is TGTGCCAGCAGCTTAGAACAGCATGGGGAGCTGTTTTTT. This encodes CASSLEQHGELFF. The entire variable domain, with the rest obtained from reference TRBV7-9 and TRBJ2-2, is as follows: DTGVSQNPRHKITKRGQNVTFRCDPISEHNRLYWYRQTLGQGPEFLTYFQNEAQLEKSRLLSDRFSAERPKGSFSTLEIQRTEQGDSAMYLCASSLEQHGELFFGEGSRLTVL.

V is TRBV7-2 and J is TRBJ1-5; no reliable D call. Germline CDR1 SGHTA, CDR2 FQGNSA. With 1 base removed from V and 4 bases from J, the gap between germline ends came to 11 bases. The CDR3 has 15 amino acids. DNA of the CDR3: TGTGCCAGCAGCTTAGATCCCACAGATAATCAGCCCCAGCATTTT. Protein: CASSLDPTDNQPQHF.

The count of this clone is one. This chain joins TRBV19 and TRBJ2-3; D may be TRBD2 (5 bases). Germline V gene data show CDR1 as LNHDA and CDR2 as SQIVND (reference sequence). Deletions cut 6 bases from V and 4 bases from J, with 17 bases between. The length of the CDR3 is 15 residues. CDR3 in amino acids: CASSPGLIRADTQYF. CDR3 DNA sequence: TGTGCCAGTAGCCCTGGACTGATCCGCGCAGATACGCAGTATTTT. The full variable domain, its missing parts supplied by reference TRBV19 and TRBJ2-3, is DGGITQSPKYLFRKEGQNVTLSCEQNLNHDAMYWYRQDPGQGLRLIYYSQIVNDFQKGDIAEGYSVSREKKESFPLTVTSAQKNPTAFYLCASSPGLIRADTQYFGPGTRLTVL.

V gene TRBV29-1 combines with J gene TRBJ1-3, with D unresolved. The CDR3 consists of 13 residues. V lost 4 bases, J lost 2 bases, and 9 bases lay in between. Germline V gives CDR1 SQVTM, CDR2 ANQGSEA. In DNA form, the CDR3 reads TGCAGCGTTGTTGGGTTAACTGGAAACACCATATATTTT. Amino acid sequence: CSVVGLTGNTIYF.

CDR3 coding DNA: TGTGCCAGCAGCTTCGTTACCGGGGAGCTGTTTTTT. Translated: CASSFVTGELFF. The chain recombines TRBV7-9 with TRBJ2-2; D is ambiguous. The CDR3 has 12 amino acids. Germline V gene sequence: CDR1 SEHNR, CDR2 FQNEAQ (reference sequence). Trimming left V 3 bases short and J 5 bases short, with 4 bases between.

Only a few counts were recorded for this clone. The rearrangement uses TRBV5-6 and TRBJ2-2; D may be TRBD2 (5 bases). This CDR3 spans 15 amino acids. Germline V CDR1 and CDR2: SGHDT, YYEEEE. Deletions cut 2 bases from V and 3 bases from J, with 11 bases between. The CDR3 spells CASSLLEVDTGELFF. CDR3 nucleotides: TGTGCCAGCAGCTTATTGGAGGTCGACACCGGGGAGCTGTTTTTT.

This chain links TRBV2 with TRBJ1-4, with unresolved D. Looked up from germline, CDR1 is SNHLY and CDR2 is FYNNEI. V gave up 7 bases and J gave up 7 bases, with 16 bases separating them. The CDR3 contains 14 residues. DNA for the CDR3: TGTGCCAGCATTGGGCATTACGGAGGTGAAAAACTGTTTTTT. Translating it yields CASIGHYGGEKLFF.

This clone occurred a few times. A junction end diverges from the germline sequence, so it may reflect a read error. This chain joins TRBV7-7 and TRBJ1-5; D ambiguous. This CDR3 spans 12 amino acids. Germline CDR1 is SSHAT and CDR2 is FNYEAQ (reference sequence). CDR3 in amino acids: CASSLAGESQHF. The CDR3 DNA sequence: TGTGCTAGCAGCTTAGCAGGAGAATCCCAGCATTTT.

This chain uses TRBV5-4 with TRBJ2-3; 9 bases are shared with TRBD2. V lost 4 bases to trimming and J lost 4 bases; unmatched junction nucleotides: 7. CDR1 SGHNT and CDR2 YYREEE come from the germline V gene (reference sequence). The CDR3 sequence is 15 residues long. DNA of the CDR3: TGTGCCAGCAGCCCTCAGGCGGGGGGGGCAGATACGCAGTATTTT. This encodes CASSPQAGGADTQYF.

The chain joins TRBV27 to TRBJ2-7, with D uncertain. V dropped 6 bases and J dropped 2 bases, with 14 bases sitting between them. This CDR3 has 14 amino acids. Germline V CDR1 and CDR2: MNHEY, SMNVEV (reference sequence). The CDR3 DNA is TGTGCCAGCAGCGACACCTTAGGCACCTACGAGCAGTACTTC. The encoded protein is CASSDTLGTYEQYF.

The CDR3 nucleotides are TGTGCCAGCAGTCCGGGACAGGGTTACGAAAAACTGTTTTTT. Its protein is CASSPGQGYEKLFF. The chain joins TRBV27 to TRBJ1-4; TRBD1 agrees at 9 bases. V lost 5 bases and J lost 8; bases outside the gene matches: 6. Germline V lookup: CDR1 MNHEY, CDR2 SMNVEV (reference sequence). CDR3 length: 14 amino acids.

The rearrangement links TRBV7-2 to TRBJ2-3; D may be TRBD1 or TRBD2 (5 bases each). The CDR3 extends over 13 amino acids. With 4 bases removed from V and 6 bases from J, the gap between germline ends came to 11 bases. The germline gives CDR1 SGHTA, CDR2 FQGNSA. CDR3 coding DNA: TGTGCCAGCAGCTCTGACTGGGGGGATACGCAGTATTTT. Amino acid sequence: CASSSDWGDTQYF.

This clone appeared a single time. The chain uses TRBV4-1 and TRBJ2-1, with 15 bases lining up with TRBD2. The ends lost 4 bases at V and 9 bases at J; junction bases unmatched: 7. The CDR3 loop spans 16 amino acids. Germline CDR1 MGHRA, CDR2 YSYEKL. DNA for the CDR3: TGCGCCAGCAGCCCAAGGACTAGCGGGGGGGCCCCTGAGCAGTTCTTC. Translated, it gives CASSPRTSGGAPEQFF.

This sequence joins TRBV19 and TRBJ1-5; tentative D call: TRBD1 (5 bases). The CDR3 totals 15 residues. V was cut by 8 bases and J by 0 bases, with 14 bases left in between. Germline V lookup: CDR1 LNHDA, CDR2 SQIVND (reference sequence). The CDR3 reads CASGHWEYSNQPQHF. The CDR3 coding sequence is TGTGCCAGTGGACATTGGGAGTATAGCAATCAGCCCCAGCATTTT.

The genes are TRBV19 and TRBJ1-2, with 8 bases that match TRBD1. The CDR3 covers 15 residues. With 6 bases clipped from V and 6 bases from J, the junction kept 12 bases outside the gene matches. Germline CDR1 LNHDA, CDR2 SQIVND (reference sequence). As DNA, the CDR3 is TGTGCCAGTAGGGAAACGGGACAGGTGCTGGATGGCTACACCTTC. This encodes CASRETGQVLDGYTF.

The chain joins TRBV5-1 to TRBJ2-1, with 10 bases fitting TRBD2. Losses at the gene ends were 4 bases for V and 6 bases for J; bases not matched to a gene: 7. This CDR3 has 15 amino acids. Germline V lookup: CDR1 SGHRS, CDR2 YFSETQ. As DNA, the CDR3 is TGCGCCAGCAGCATAAGCGGGGGGGCTACCAATGAGCAGTTCTTC. As protein: CASSISGGATNEQFF.

The CDR3 sequence: CSVRTDERVTGELFF. The DNA of the CDR3 is TGCAGCGTTAGGACCGATGAACGGGTCACCGGGGAGCTGTTTTTT. V gene TRBV29-1 combines with J gene TRBJ2-2; D remains unclear. Trimming cost V 5 bases and J 4 bases, with 17 bases left between them. The CDR3 covers 15 residues. CDR1 SQVTM and CDR2 ANQGSEA come from the germline V gene.

The gene calls are TRBV5-1 and TRBJ2-1; 8 bases line up with TRBD2. The ends lost 0 bases at V and 8 bases at J; junction bases unmatched: 7. CDR3 length: 15 amino acids. The germline V gene encodes CDR1 SGHRS and CDR2 YFSETQ. The CDR3 loop is CASSLEAGARDEQFF. The CDR3 nucleotides read TGCGCCAGCAGCTTGGAAGCGGGGGCCCGGGATGAGCAGTTCTTC.

For the CDR3, the DNA is TGTGCCAGCAGTGCGCTCTCGGGGGCAGTCGACTACACCTTC. Its translation is CASSALSGAVDYTF. The rearrangement links TRBV6-6 to TRBJ1-2; TRBD1 might be the D (6 bases). Germline CDR1 MNHNY, CDR2 SVGAGI (reference sequence). Trimming removed 5 bases at V and 10 bases at J, with 20 bases between. The CDR3 has 14 amino acids.

This clone appeared once. This chain links TRBV10-3 with TRBJ2-7; TRBD1 matches at 8 bases. Germline V CDR1 and CDR2: ENHRY, SYGVKD. Trimming at V came to 6 bases and at J to 6 bases, leaving 7 bases not matched to a gene. The CDR3 totals 13 residues. CDR3 protein: CAIRKTGEVEQYF. DNA of the CDR3: TGTGCCATCAGGAAGACAGGGGAAGTCGAGCAGTACTTC.